This T cell receptor beta chain was sequenced in a study of cytomegalovirus exposure and HLA in healthy donors. Study-level background: Clustering assigned about 76% of the 350 to 450 genotyped donors to the Caucasian-associated ancestry cluster.

The study's findings and limits: Roughly uniform sequencing depth across donors was assumed, possibly incorrectly.

With regard to this clone: No antigen is known for it.

The germline V gene has CDR1 LNHDA and CDR2 SQIVND (reference sequence). This CDR3 is 12 amino acids long. V gave up 6 bases and J gave up 7 bases, with 10 bases separating them. A multiplex PCR was run with 60 Vbeta primers and 13 Jbeta primers. Sequencing was performed with immunoSEQ multiplex PCR; in TCRdb, only in-frame clones are kept and a portion is missing. Found here are hundreds of thousands of clones, over 65% of them singletons; the top ten hold around 0.63%. The sequence was obtained from a young man in good health and CMV-seronegative. The chain links TRBV19 to TRBJ2-1; possibly TRBD2 for D (5 bases). The specimen sequenced was PBMCs. CDR3 protein: CASRKSGNEQFF. CDR3 coding DNA: TGTGCCAGTAGAAAGAGCGGAAATGAGCAGTTCTTC.